These 6 T cell receptor beta chains share one sample of origin, sequenced in a study of shared T cell receptors in the human thymus. Assay used: immunoSEQ multiplex PCR; TCRdb lists only in-frame clones, some missing. The repertoire holds hundreds of thousands of clones, with 75% to 80% as singletons. The sample was also linked to a second study, of human thymus T cells.

The sequenced material came from thymocytes. Receptor source: a boy under two years old with a congenital heart defect.

V and J are TRBV19 and TRBJ2-1; the match to TRBD2 covers 9 bases. Trimming took 5 bases from V and 9 from J; bases not matched to a gene: 11. CDR1 is LNHDA and CDR2 is SQIVND in the germline V gene (reference sequence). This CDR3 has 15 amino acids. The CDR3 DNA reads TGTGCCAGTAGTCCACCCCGGGGACTAGCAGCTGAGCAGTTCTTC. It is translated as CASSPPRGLAAEQFF.

Concerning this clone: The CDR3 end shows no conserved phenylalanine or tryptophan, and so a read error is likely. No DNA is shown, since the ends of the CDR3 on it are uncertain; the CDR3 is the one TCRdb lists. The CDR3 sequence is CSARESPKA. The genes are TRBV20-1 and TRBJ1-2. Ends included, the CDR3 has 9 residues. The germline V gene has CDR1 DFQATT and CDR2 SNEGSKA (reference sequence).

The rearrangement uses TRBV5-1 and TRBJ2-7; TRBD2 matches at 7 bases. Looked up from germline, CDR1 is SGHRS and CDR2 is YFSETQ. The CDR3 is 14 amino acids. The junction had 6 bases not matched to a gene; V was cut back by 4 bases and J by 2 bases. The CDR3 protein is CASSPQRGAYEQYF. CDR3 nucleotides: TGCGCCAGCAGCCCACAGCGGGGTGCCTACGAGCAGTACTTC. Looking up the rest from reference TRBV5-1 and TRBJ2-7 gives the full variable domain: KAGVTQTPRYLIKTRGQQVTLSCSPISGHRSVSWYQQTPGQGLQFLFEYFSETQRNKGNFPGRFSGRQFSNSRSEMNVSTLELGDSALYLCASSPQRGAYEQYFGPGTRLTVT.

This clone was recorded a few times. This chain uses TRBV6-5 with TRBJ2-6; D is ambiguous. CDR1 is MNHEY, CDR2 SVGAGI, per germline. CDR3 length: 16 amino acids. V was cut by 0 bases and J by 0 bases, with 6 bases left in between. This CDR3 reads CASSYSVSSGANVLTF. The DNA of the CDR3 is TGTGCCAGCAGTTACTCTGTCAGCTCTGGGGCCAACGTCCTGACTTTC.

The gene calls are TRBV5-8 and TRBJ2-7; a possible D gene is TRBD2 (5 bases). Trimming shortened V by 3 bases and J by 0 bases, and 16 bases separated the two germline ends. CDR1 SGHTS and CDR2 YDEGEE come from the germline V gene. There are 16 residues in the CDR3. CDR3: CASSSRWRKSSYEQYF. CDR3 in DNA: TGTGCCAGCAGCTCCCGGTGGAGGAAGAGCTCCTACGAGCAGTACTTC.

J is TRBJ1-2 and V is TRBV7-2; 8 nucleotides agree with TRBD1. CDR1 is SGHTA and CDR2 is FQGNSA in the germline V gene. This CDR3 has 16 amino acids. The ends lost 2 bases at V and 3 bases at J; junction bases unmatched: 8. CDR3 nucleotides: TGTGCCAGCAGCTTATTGAGCCCGGACAGGGACTATGGCTACACCTTC. Its protein is CASSLLSPDRDYGYTF.